These T cell receptor beta chains were read from a single sample in a study of neurological immune-mediated disorders. TCRdb re-called the 5' RACE reads with MiXCR, one entry per CDR3 protein. The repertoire consists of some 37,000 distinct CDR3 sequences, with more than 4.5% occurring once and the leading ten covering approximately 8.7%. Input material: CD4+ T cells from blood. The receptors here all came from a man aged 18 to 30 in good health. CDR3s include the opening cysteine and the closing phenylalanine or tryptophan. The D gene is left open where the match is weak. Clone size appears in some rows only: once, few, many, or a class for an expanded clone.

d_call	v_call	clone_size	j_call	cdr3_nt	cdr3_aa
.	TRBV5-1	.	TRBJ1-1	TGCGCCAGCACAGCCATGGGGAACACTGAAGCTTTCTTT	CASTAMGNTEAFF
.	TRBV4-3	many	TRBJ1-4	TGCGCCAGCAGCCTATCTGGGGGAACTAATGAAAAACTGTTTTTT	CASSLSGGTNEKLFF
.	TRBV20-1	many	TRBJ1-2	TGCAGTCCGGACAGTACTCGAACTAACTATGGCTACACCTTC	CSPDSTRTNYGYTF
.	TRBV18	many	TRBJ2-7	TGTGCCAGCTCACCACCGGGACTGAACTACGAGCAGTACTTC	CASSPPGLNYEQYF
.	TRBV3-1	many	TRBJ1-5	TGTGCCAGCAAAGGGGGGGCCGGTGGGCCCCAGCATTTT	CASKGGAGGPQHF
.	TRBV5-1	many	TRBJ1-5	TGCGCCAGCAGCTTGTTCCCGTTGCAGGGAAGCGTTGTTAGCAATCAGCCCCAGCATTTT	CASSLFPLQGSVVSNQPQHF
TRBD1	TRBV29-1	many	TRBJ1-1	TGCAGCGTAAGACAGGGAAATTTGAACACTGAAGCTTTCTTT	CSVRQGNLNTEAFF
.	TRBV5-1	many	TRBJ2-7	TGCGCCAGCAGCGAAAACTCCTACGAGCAGTACTTC	CASSENSYEQYF
.	TRBV3-1	.	TRBJ1-2	TGTGCCAGCAGCCAAGAGTATGGCTACACCTTC	CASSQEYGYTF
TRBD1	TRBV4-3	many	TRBJ1-2	TGCGCCAGCAGCACTAGCTCGGGACAGGCATCCTTCTATGGCTACACCTTC	CASSTSSGQASFYGYTF
.	TRBV3-1	many	TRBJ1-2	TGTGCCAGCAGCCAAGGCGTAAGACGTTGGGGGGCGGACTATGGCTACACCTTC	CASSQGVRRWGADYGYTF
.	TRBV18	many	TRBJ2-3	TGTGCCAGCTCACCACCGACGGGGACCCTTCGCACAGATACGCAGTATTTT	CASSPPTGTLRTDTQYF
.	TRBV20-1	many	TRBJ2-3	TGCAGTGCTCCACATTGGGGGGGGCGGAGCACAGATACGCAGTATTTT	CSAPHWGGRSTDTQYF
.	TRBV5-1	many	TRBJ2-1	TGCGCCAGCAGCTTGTCCCAGGACGTCGATGAGCAGTTCTTC	CASSLSQDVDEQFF
.	TRBV5-1	many	TRBJ2-2	TGCGCCAGCAGCTCGGGACACCAGATATGGAACACCGGGGAGCTGTTTTTT	CASSSGHQIWNTGELFF
TRBD1	TRBV4-1	many	TRBJ2-7	TGCGCCAGCAGCCAAGAGCCCCCCAGGGGGCTAAACTACGAGCAGTACTTC	CASSQEPPRGLNYEQYF
.	TRBV29-1	many	TRBJ2-6	TGCAGCGCGCGGACAGTTGGCTCTGGGGCCAACGTCCTGACTTTC	CSARTVGSGANVLTF
.	TRBV29-1	many	TRBJ1-1	TGCAGCGTGGCGGTGGGGTGGAGTGAAGCTTTCTTT	CSVAVGWSEAFF
.	TRBV5-6	many	TRBJ1-1	TGTGCCAGCAGCTTCTCTATTTATCAGGGGTATGGCGCTGAAGCTTTCTTT	CASSFSIYQGYGAEAFF
.	TRBV18	many	TRBJ1-4	TGTGCCAGCTCACCGCGGACGGTCTTCGGGGAAAAACTGTTTTTT	CASSPRTVFGEKLFF
.	TRBV9	many	TRBJ2-2	TGTGCCAGCAGCGGGGACGTCGCGAACACCGGGGAGCTGTTTTTT	CASSGDVANTGELFF
.	TRBV7-2	many	TRBJ1-3	TGTGCCAGCAGCTTAGGGGGGACTGTCTCTGGAAACACCATATATTTT	CASSLGGTVSGNTIYF
TRBD1	TRBV15	many	TRBJ1-2	TGTGCCACCAGCAGAAACAGGGGGCCTAACTATGGCTACACCTTC	CATSRNRGPNYGYTF
TRBD1	TRBV12-3/TRBV12-4	many	TRBJ2-4	TGTGCCAGCAGCCCAGACAGGGGCCGGGACATTCAGTACTTC	CASSPDRGRDIQYF
TRBD2	TRBV6-5	many	TRBJ2-5	TGTGCCAGCAGGCCGACCGCACTAGCGGTAAAAGAGACCCAGTACTTC	CASRPTALAVKETQYF
TRBD1	TRBV7-3	many	TRBJ2-1	TGTGCCAGCAGCGAGGGACAGGGAGACTACAATGAGCAGTTCTTC	CASSEGQGDYNEQFF
TRBD1	TRBV20-1	many	TRBJ1-2	TGCAGTGCTAGAGGGGGCCGGACAGGGATTGTACATGGCTACACCTTC	CSARGGRTGIVHGYTF
.	TRBV30	many	TRBJ1-5	TGTGCCTGGAGTGTCATGTATAGCAATCAGCCCCAGCATTTT	CAWSVMYSNQPQHF
.	TRBV6-5	many	TRBJ1-4	TGTGCCAGCAGACTAACAGGGACTCTCAATGAAAAACTGTTTTTT	CASRLTGTLNEKLFF
TRBD1	TRBV20-1	many	TRBJ1-5	TGCAGTGCTTACGTCGGACAGGGAACCCTCAATCAGCCCCAGCATTTT	CSAYVGQGTLNQPQHF
.	TRBV6-2/TRBV6-3	many	TRBJ1-1	TGTGCCAGCAGCCCCCCCGGGGAAGCTTTCTTT	CASSPPGEAFF
.	TRBV10-2	many	TRBJ1-2	TGCGCCAGCAGTGAGGAGGCAGTCTATGGCTACACCTTC	CASSEEAVYGYTF
TRBD1	TRBV6-1	many	TRBJ2-3	TGTGCCAGCAGAAGAGCCCCCGGGACAGGGAGAGATACGCAGTATTTT	CASRRAPGTGRDTQYF
.	TRBV20-1	many	TRBJ2-2	TGCAGTGCCACAGGGATTGCCGGGGAGCTGTTTTTT	CSATGIAGELFF
TRBD1	TRBV12-3/TRBV12-4	many	TRBJ1-1	TGTGCCAGCAGGTCCTACCGATTCCGGGACAGGGGGCTTAAGTCAGAATCGTTAGCTGAAGCTTTCTTT	CASRSYRFRDRGLKSESLAEAFF
.	TRBV4-3	many	TRBJ1-2	TGCGCCAGCAGCCAAGATTTCTGGGGGGATGGCTACACCTTC	CASSQDFWGDGYTF
.	TRBV6-1	many	TRBJ2-1	TGTGCCAGCAGTGAAGTCGGGGCACCAGCAATGGAGCAGTTCTTC	CASSEVGAPAMEQFF
.	TRBV7-2	many	TRBJ1-1	TGTGCCAGCAGCACGAGACGGGGAACTCACACTGAAGCTTTCTTT	CASSTRRGTHTEAFF
.	TRBV11-2	many	TRBJ1-1	TGTGCCAGCAGCTTGGGACCCGTAGGGTCTGAAGCTTTCTTT	CASSLGPVGSEAFF
TRBD2	TRBV5-1	many	TRBJ2-3	TGCGCCAGCAGCTTGACTAGCGGGGGGGGCACAGATACGCAGTATTTT	CASSLTSGGGTDTQYF
TRBD1	TRBV6-2/TRBV6-3	many	TRBJ2-7	TGTGCCAGCAGACCGATCGGACAGGATGGGTCCAACGAGCAGTACTTC	CASRPIGQDGSNEQYF
TRBD2	TRBV6-4	many	TRBJ2-1	TGTGCCAGCAGTCCACGTGGAGGTGGCGGGGGGGCTTCCAATGAGCAGTTCTTC	CASSPRGGGGGASNEQFF
.	TRBV5-1	many	TRBJ1-5	TGCGCCAGCAGCCCTCGGCCCCTCGGGGGCAATCAGCCCCAGCATTTT	CASSPRPLGGNQPQHF
.	TRBV27	many	TRBJ1-1	TGTGCCAGCAGTTTATTCCCCGGGCGACGGTCGAACACTGAAGCTTTCTTT	CASSLFPGRRSNTEAFF
.	TRBV12-3/TRBV12-4	many	TRBJ1-1	TGTGCCAGCCAAAACTTTTACACTGAAGCTTTCTTT	CASQNFYTEAFF
.	TRBV24-1	many	TRBJ2-1	TGTGCCACCAGCCGACCTCCGGGGAATGAGCAGTTCTTC	CATSRPPGNEQFF
.	TRBV6-5	many	TRBJ2-5	TGTGCCAGCAGTTACGGTCAAGCGGGGACCCAGTACTTC	CASSYGQAGTQYF
.	TRBV10-3	many	TRBJ1-1	TGTGCCATCAGTGAGTCGCAGGGGAGGGTTAACACTGAAGCTTTCTTT	CAISESQGRVNTEAFF
.	TRBV5-4	many	TRBJ1-2	TGTGCCAGCAGGGGGACGGCTTATGGCTACACCTTC	CASRGTAYGYTF
.	TRBV3-1	many	TRBJ2-1	TGTGCCAGCAGTCACCCCCCAGGGCTAAGCTCCTACAATGAGCAGTTCTTC	CASSHPPGLSSYNEQFF
.	TRBV29-1	many	TRBJ1-1	TGCAGCGTTGAAGAACAGGCGAACACTGAAGCTTTCTTT	CSVEEQANTEAFF